The next 5 T cell receptor beta chains were all read from a single sample in a study of T cell responses to AZD1222 COVID-19 vaccine. Only in-frame clones appear in the TCRdb table, and some are missing; sequencing was by immunoSEQ multiplex PCR. The data hold around 100,000 clones, with 91% observed a single time. The specimen comprised peripheral blood, sampled on day 0 of AZD1222 vaccination. All receptors come from an adult in good health.

The chain employs TRBV6-2 or TRBV6-3 and TRBJ1-6, with D unclear. The CDR3 extends over 17 amino acids. Trimming pared 0 bases from V and 6 bases from J, leaving 15 bases between. Per the germline V gene, CDR1 is MNHEY and CDR2 is SVGEGT. The CDR3 DNA follows: TGTGCCAGCAGTTACTCCGGTCTTCAAGAGTCTAATTCACCCCTCCACTTT. Protein product: CASSYSGLQESNSPLHF.

The rearrangement uses TRBV2 and TRBJ2-7; D unresolved. The CDR3 is 13 amino acids. Germline V gene data show CDR1 as SNHLY and CDR2 as FYNNEI. The V end lost 9 bases, the J end lost 1 base, and 13 bases lay between the germline ends. The CDR3 DNA reads TGTGCCAGTGCCAGGACCGCATCCTACGAGCAGTACTTC. Translation gives CASARTASYEQYF.

The chain is built from TRBV11-2 and TRBJ2-7; TRBD1 is a possible D gene (7 bases). The CDR3 spans 15 residues. Trimming took 1 base from V and 3 from J, leaving 13 bases between them. Germline V gene data show CDR1 as SGHAT and CDR2 as FQNNGV. The CDR3: CASSLVSGGFYEQYF. The CDR3 DNA reads as TGTGCCAGCAGCTTAGTGTCAGGGGGGTTCTACGAGCAGTACTTC.

This chain uses TRBV19 with TRBJ1-1; no clear D gene. Germline CDR1 reads LNHDA; CDR2 reads SQIVND (reference sequence). This CDR3 has 15 amino acids. V was shortened by 5 bases and J by 3 bases, with 16 bases between the two germline ends. This chain's CDR3 is CASSARGYGDTEAFF. The DNA of the CDR3 is TGTGCCAGTAGTGCCCGTGGGTATGGGGACACTGAAGCTTTCTTT.

The rearrangement links TRBV6-5 to TRBJ2-7; D ambiguous. This CDR3 has 11 amino acids. The ends were cut back, 6 bases at V and 7 bases at J, with 10 bases in the middle. The germline CDR1 and CDR2 sequences are MNHEY and SVGAGI. CDR3 sequence: CASRSQSEQYF. The CDR3 DNA reads TGTGCCAGCAGAAGTCAGTCGGAGCAGTACTTC.